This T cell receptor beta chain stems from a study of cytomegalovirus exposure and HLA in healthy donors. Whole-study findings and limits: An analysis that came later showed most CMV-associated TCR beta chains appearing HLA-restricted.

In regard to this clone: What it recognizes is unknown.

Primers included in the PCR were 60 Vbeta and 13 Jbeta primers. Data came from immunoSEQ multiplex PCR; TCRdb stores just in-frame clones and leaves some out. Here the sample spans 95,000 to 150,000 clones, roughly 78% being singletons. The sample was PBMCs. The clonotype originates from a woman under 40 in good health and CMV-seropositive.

The DNA of the CDR3 is TGCAGTGCTAGGAGCACTGAAGCTTTCTTT. Translating it yields CSARSTEAFF. The chain joins TRBV20-1 to TRBJ1-1; D not certain. Germline CDR1 DFQATT, CDR2 SNEGSKA (reference sequence). The CDR3 is 10 residues long. Trimming stripped 3 bases from V and 4 bases from J, with 3 bases between.